The 3 T cell receptor beta chains listed next were all sequenced from one sample in a study of T cells in Graves' hyperthyroidism and ophthalmopathy. Researchers took RNA transcripts and amplified the TCR beta CDR3 regions from them. Initially, a first-round RT-PCR of the TCR CDR3 employed the HTBI primer set. Each CDR3 protein is one row after TCRdb ran MiXCR on the multiplex PCR reads. The data hold a few hundred thousand distinct CDR3 sequences, with 15% to 18% observed a single time. What was sequenced was blood. The receptors here all came from a woman in her late teens or twenties with Graves' hyperthyroidism that later progressed to Graves' ophthalmopathy.

The CDR3 reads CASSFSRGSMPFYEQYF. The CDR3 coding sequence is TGTGCCAGCAGTTTCAGCAGGGGGAGTATGCCCTTTTACGAGCAGTACTTC. This chain connects TRBV27 to TRBJ2-7; 7 bases agree with TRBD1. With 3 bases clipped from V and 4 bases from J, the junction kept 15 bases outside the gene matches. Germline V CDR1 and CDR2: MNHEY, SMNVEV (reference sequence). The length of the CDR3 is 17 residues.

The V and J genes are TRBV24-1 and TRBJ2-7; 9 bases align to TRBD1. This CDR3 is 17 amino acids long. Germline values: CDR1 KGHDR, CDR2 SFDVKD. The V gene end was trimmed by 3 bases and the J gene end by 3 bases; junction bases not matched to a gene: 11. CDR3 nucleotides: TGTGCCACCAGTGATGGGACCGGGACAGGGCTTGTCTACGAGCAGTACTTC. Translated: CATSDGTGTGLVYEQYF.

This clonotype has at least ten counts. This chain connects TRBV28 to TRBJ2-1, with 9 positions matching TRBD2. CDR1 and CDR2 from the germline V gene are MDHEN and SYDVKM. The CDR3 loop spans 14 amino acids. Trimming removed 3 bases from V and 7 bases from J; junction bases left unmatched: 4. The CDR3 region has the DNA TGTGCCAGCAGTTTTGGCGGGGGGGGGAATGAGCAGTTCTTC. The encoded protein is CASSFGGGGNEQFF.